This T cell receptor beta chain was sequenced in a study of blood T cells in healthy people across ages. Study-wide results and limits: Across samples, TCR beta diversity tracked strongly with naive T cell percentage. Observed TCR beta diversity per million T cells went down as age went up. This fall followed a roughly linear course with age.

A J-beta primer mix and a sample-barcoded 5' primer were used in a second PCR of about 7 to 12 cycles. TCRdb recomputed calls from the 5' RACE reads with MiXCR, one row per CDR3 protein. The sample lists hundreds of thousands of distinct CDR3 sequences, 45% to 60% occurring once. The CDR3 runs to 16 residues. With 5 bases removed from V and 0 bases from J, the gap between germline ends came to 14 bases. CDR1 is SNHLY and CDR2 is FYNNEI in the germline V gene. This clonotype was seen at least ten times. Antigen unknown. Drawing of peripheral blood yielded about 9.8 milliliters from each donor. No fewer than 5.5 micrograms of total RNA were isolated from every sample.

This receptor was obtained from a woman of 80 years or more in good health. The chain has TRBV2 and TRBJ2-1; a weak D match, TRBD2 (5 bases). Sequencing was done on a sample of blood. The CDR3 spells CASSTIRTVSYNEQFF. CDR3 in DNA: TGTGCCAGCAGTACAATACGGACTGTCTCCTACAATGAGCAGTTCTTC.